The 26 T cell receptor beta chains below were found in one sample sequenced in a study of cytotoxic CD8 clonotypes in ibrutinib-treated CLL. TCRdb's table, derived via immunoSEQ multiplex PCR, lists solely in-frame clones and lacks some. The profile covers approximately 200,000 clones, with around 72% appearing a single time and around 15% taken by the ten largest. This specimen consisted of PBMCs, obtained after 24 months of ibrutinib treatment. The receptors stem from a human donor with chronic lymphocytic leukemia.

This clone was seen a handful of times. The V and J genes are TRBV2 and TRBJ1-4; TRBD1 might be the D (5 bases). Germline CDR1 is SNHLY and CDR2 is FYNNEI. This CDR3 spans 15 amino acids. Trimming stripped 2 bases from V and 3 bases from J, with 10 bases between. Here the CDR3 reads CASSEFGASNEKLFF. CDR3 nucleotide sequence: TGTGCCAGCAGTGAATTTGGGGCGTCTAATGAAAAACTGTTTTTT.

The V call is TRBV6-6, the J call TRBJ2-2, with D unclear. Trimming took off 8 bases at V and 10 bases at J, with 17 bases between the two ends. This CDR3 has 13 residues. Per the germline V gene, CDR1 is MNHNY and CDR2 is SVGAGI (reference sequence). The CDR3 DNA reads TGTGCCAGCTCTAGTGCAGCAGCTGTGGAGCTGTTTTTT. Residues: CASSSAAAVELFF.

The J gene is TRBJ2-7, the V gene TRBV5-1; D not certain. Germline V lookup: CDR1 SGHRS, CDR2 YFSETQ. The CDR3 spans 13 residues. Trimming removed 2 bases at V and 2 bases at J, with 8 bases between. CDR3 sequence (DNA): TGCGCCAGCAGCTTTGATCGAACCTACGAGCAGTACTTC. Residues: CASSFDRTYEQYF.

This clone was found once. V gene TRBV11-1 combines with J gene TRBJ2-5; D may be TRBD2 (5 bases). CDR3 length: 15 residues. The germline CDR1 and CDR2 sequences are SGHAT and FQDESV (reference sequence). V was clipped by 0 bases and J by 7 bases, with 15 bases between them. The CDR3 spells CASSLALAGPGTQYF. The CDR3 region has the DNA TGTGCCAGCAGCTTAGCGCTGGCGGGCCCGGGGACCCAGTACTTC.

This clone appeared a single time. The chain is built from TRBV15 and TRBJ2-1; 7 positions agree with TRBD2. The CDR3 covers 13 residues. Germline trimming cut 2 bases from V and 8 bases from J; bases unmatched to any gene: 3. The germline CDR1 and CDR2 sequences are LNHNV and YYDKDF (reference sequence). CDR3 sequence reads: CATSRLLAYEQFF. The CDR3 region has the DNA TGTGCCACCAGCAGACTACTAGCGTATGAGCAGTTCTTC.

V gene TRBV5-1 combines with J gene TRBJ1-4; D possibly corresponds to TRBD1 (6 bases). This CDR3 contains 14 residues. The V gene's germline CDR1 is SGHRS and CDR2 YFSETQ. V lost 4 bases and J 5 bases, leaving 12 bases between the germline ends. The DNA of the CDR3 is TGCGCCAGCAGCAATGGACAGCGCAATGAAAAACTGTTTTTT. Its translation is CASSNGQRNEKLFF.

The rearrangement joins TRBV7-9 to TRBJ1-1; the D is unclear. Looked up from germline, CDR1 is SEHNR and CDR2 is FQNEAQ (reference sequence). With 7 bases removed from V and 2 bases from J, the gap between germline ends came to 17 bases. The CDR3 totals 15 residues. In DNA, the CDR3 is TGTGCCAGCAACTGGGCGGAAAACCCCAACACTGAAGCTTTCTTT. This encodes CASNWAENPNTEAFF. Filled out from reference TRBV7-9 and TRBJ1-1, the complete variable domain reads DTGVSQNPRHKITKRGQNVTFRCDPISEHNRLYWYRQTLGQGPEFLTYFQNEAQLEKSRLLSDRFSAERPKGSFSTLEIQRTEQGDSAMYLCASNWAENPNTEAFFGQGTRLTVV.

V and J are TRBV11-1 and TRBJ2-7; D perhaps matches TRBD2 (6 bases). The V and J ends lost 5 bases and 4 bases respectively, with 21 bases between them. This CDR3 contains 16 residues. The V gene's germline CDR1 is SGHAT and CDR2 FQDESV (reference sequence). The CDR3 here is CASSRRAGQGGYEQYF. DNA of the CDR3: TGTGCCAGCAGCCGAAGGGCGGGCCAGGGAGGTTACGAGCAGTACTTC.

There are a few counts of this clone. This chain connects TRBV7-6 to TRBJ2-5; the D gene could be TRBD1 or TRBD2 (6 bases each). This CDR3 is 11 amino acids long. Deletions cut 5 bases from V and 13 bases from J, with 14 bases between. Germline CDR1 is SGHVS and CDR2 is FNYEAQ. CDR3 coding DNA: TGTGCCAGCAGCAATAGGGGGGTACTGTACTTC. Its protein product is CASSNRGVLYF.

This chain joins TRBV10-3 and TRBJ1-2; D gene unclear. The germline V gene encodes CDR1 ENHRY and CDR2 SYGVKD. The CDR3 has 12 residues. The V gene lost 4 bases and the J gene lost 4 bases, with 7 bases spanning the gap. CDR3 sequence (DNA): TGTGCCATCAGTGGCGGCACCTATGGCTACACCTTC. Protein product: CAISGGTYGYTF.

V gene TRBV29-1 combines with J gene TRBJ1-2, with a weak D call TRBD1 (5 bases). Germline V gene sequence: CDR1 SQVTM, CDR2 ANQGSEA. V lost 5 bases, J lost 7 bases, and 11 bases lay in between. CDR3 length: 11 amino acids. The CDR3 DNA reads TGCAGCGTTCAGGGTTATCTTGGCTACACCTTC. Translated: CSVQGYLGYTF.

The chain is built from TRBV6-5 and TRBJ2-7, with TRBD1 as a possible D gene (6 bases). The germline V gene has CDR1 MNHEY and CDR2 SVGAGI. V lost 4 bases and J lost 0, with 13 bases in between. This CDR3 is built from 15 residues. This chain's CDR3 is CASSFAWDNSYEQYF. CDR3 nucleotide sequence: TGTGCCAGCAGTTTTGCCTGGGACAACTCCTACGAGCAGTACTTC.

This chain's CDR3 is CASRRTSGRGDTQYF. Here the CDR3 DNA reads TGTGCCAGCAGAAGGACTAGCGGGAGGGGGGATACGCAGTATTTT. The V gene is TRBV7-6, the J gene TRBJ2-3; 15 bases are a match to TRBD2. The CDR3 is 15 residues long. V dropped 6 bases and J dropped 6; count of bases not matched to a gene: 4. Germline assignment: CDR1 SGHVS and CDR2 FNYEAQ.

This clone has only a few counts. The CDR3 spells CASSYRGSNEKLFF. CDR3 nucleotides: TGTGCCAGCAGTTACAGGGGTTCTAATGAAAAACTGTTTTTT. The chain employs TRBV6-5 and TRBJ1-4, with D perhaps matching TRBD1 (5 bases). Trimming left V 2 bases short and J 3 bases short, with 7 bases between. This CDR3 is 14 amino acids long. CDR1 and CDR2 (germline): MNHEY, SVGAGI.

V gene TRBV7-2 combines with J gene TRBJ2-6, with a possible D match to TRBD2 (6 bases). Germline CDR1 is SGHTA and CDR2 is FQGNSA. This CDR3 has 18 amino acids. The ends were cut back, 4 bases at V and 2 bases at J, with 18 bases in the middle. The CDR3 sequence: CASSSRRGLRAGANVLTF. The CDR3 DNA reads TGTGCCAGCAGCTCCCGGAGGGGACTTCGCGCTGGGGCCAACGTCCTGACTTTC.

The chain employs TRBV7-6 and TRBJ2-7; TRBD1 matches at 7 bases. V gave up 5 bases and J gave up 5 bases; unmatched junction bases: 6. The germline V gene encodes CDR1 SGHVS and CDR2 FNYEAQ. The CDR3 runs 13 residues. This CDR3 reads CASSQDRSDEQYF. The CDR3 nucleotides read TGTGCCAGCAGCCAGGACAGGTCTGACGAGCAGTACTTC.

This chain uses TRBV10-3 with TRBJ2-7, with D unresolved. Germline CDR1 is ENHRY and CDR2 is SYGVKD. The CDR3 is 12 residues long. V was pared by 4 bases and J by 3 bases, with 7 bases between. The CDR3 here is CAISGGFYEQYF. CDR3 in DNA: TGTGCCATCAGTGGAGGTTTCTACGAGCAGTACTTC.

This rearrangement joins TRBV30 to TRBJ1-1; 7 bases match TRBD1. With V trimmed by 8 bases and J by 0 bases, 15 bases remained unmatched. Germline assignment: CDR1 GTSNPN and CDR2 SVGIG (reference sequence). This CDR3 is 16 amino acids long. This chain's CDR3 is CANQNDRESMNTEAFF. CDR3 bases: TGTGCCAACCAAAACGACAGGGAATCCATGAACACTGAAGCTTTCTTT.

This sequence joins TRBV30 and TRBJ1-2; a possible D gene is TRBD1 (6 bases). This CDR3 contains 13 residues. Germline CDR1 GTSNPN, CDR2 SVGIG (reference sequence). The ends were cut back, 1 base at V and 0 bases at J, with 6 bases in the middle. The CDR3 is CAWSEGANYGYTF. The CDR3 DNA sequence: TGTGCCTGGAGTGAGGGGGCTAACTATGGCTACACCTTC.

This clone is a singleton in its sample. The genes are TRBV6-4 and TRBJ1-4; unclear D gene. This CDR3 has 17 residues. V dropped 0 bases and J dropped 7 bases, with 18 bases sitting between them. Germline lookup yields CDR1 MRHNA and CDR2 SNTAGT. CDR3 sequence (DNA): TGTGCCAGCAGTGACTCGAGTTTGGGCCTCTCCAGTGAAAAACTGTTTTTT. As protein: CASSDSSLGLSSEKLFF.

The V gene is TRBV7-3, the J gene TRBJ2-2, with TRBD1 as a possible D gene (6 bases). Deletions cut 5 bases from V and 4 bases from J, with 14 bases between. CDR1 SGHTA and CDR2 FQGTGA come from the germline V gene. The CDR3 contains 15 residues. Here the CDR3 reads CASSPDSRGTGELFF. The CDR3 nucleotides are TGTGCCAGCAGCCCGGACAGCCGAGGCACCGGGGAGCTGTTTTTT. Full variable domain (remainder filled in from reference TRBV7-3 and TRBJ2-2): GAGVSQTPSNKVTEKGKYVELRCDPISGHTALYWYRQSLGQGPEFLIYFQGTGAADDSGLPNDRFFAVRPEGSVSTLKIQRTERGDSAVYLCASSPDSRGTGELFFGEGSRLTVL.

This sequence joins TRBV6-5 and TRBJ2-7, with 9 bases lining up with TRBD2. V shed 0 bases and J 5 bases; nucleotides not matched to a gene: 8. This CDR3 contains 16 residues. Germline loops: CDR1 MNHEY, CDR2 SVGAGI. The CDR3 protein is CASSYSGGRGLDEQYF. For the CDR3, the DNA is TGTGCCAGCAGTTACTCTGGCGGGAGGGGCTTGGACGAGCAGTACTTC.

This chain links TRBV18 with TRBJ1-5; D gene ambiguous. Germline V gene lookup returns CDR1 KGHSH and CDR2 LQKENI. V lost 0 bases and J 3 bases, leaving 9 bases between the germline ends. There are 15 residues in the CDR3. In DNA, the CDR3 is TGTGCCAGCTCACCACCGACGGGTTTCAATCAGCCCCAGCATTTT. Translated, it gives CASSPPTGFNQPQHF.

This chain connects TRBV5-1 to TRBJ2-7, with TRBD2 identical over 9 bases. The trim removed 0 bases at V and 2 bases at J, leaving 18 bases unmatched. The CDR3 is 20 amino acids. The germline V gene encodes CDR1 SGHRS and CDR2 YFSETQ. CDR3 loop: CASSLEGIIRASGITYEQYF. CDR3 coding DNA: TGCGCCAGCAGCTTGGAGGGGATCATTAGGGCTAGCGGGATCACCTACGAGCAGTACTTC. Full variable domain (rest looked up from reference TRBV5-1 and TRBJ2-7): KAGVTQTPRYLIKTRGQQVTLSCSPISGHRSVSWYQQTPGQGLQFLFEYFSETQRNKGNFPGRFSGRQFSNSRSEMNVSTLELGDSALYLCASSLEGIIRASGITYEQYFGPGTRLTVT.

This chain links TRBV15 with TRBJ2-6; D gene unclear. Between the trimmed V and J ends, which lost 4 bases and 4 bases, there was a span of 8 bases. This CDR3 contains 14 residues. Looked up from germline, CDR1 is LNHNV and CDR2 is YYDKDF (reference sequence). This CDR3 reads CATSITGGANVLTF. CDR3 in DNA: TGTGCCACCAGCATAACCGGCGGGGCCAACGTCCTGACTTTC.

This clone was seen once. This chain links TRBV6-1 with TRBJ1-5; perhaps TRBD1 as D (6 bases). The CDR3 is 18 residues long. Germline CDR1 reads MNHNS; CDR2 reads SASEGT. V was trimmed by 2 bases and J by 0 bases, leaving 17 bases between them. The CDR3 spells CASSEPGTLFYSNQPQHF. The CDR3 DNA sequence: TGTGCCAGCAGTGAACCCGGGACATTATTTTATAGCAATCAGCCCCAGCATTTT.